This T cell receptor (beta chain) came from a study of Graves' ophthalmopathy and Graves' hyperthyroidism (dated by TCRdb to the late 2010s). Regarding the research as a whole: Hyperthyroidism was defined as stable when no progression to ophthalmopathy occurred within 18 months of follow-up. The study used signatures of the TCR beta repertoire to tell Graves' ophthalmopathy apart from Graves' hyperthyroidism and to predict which patients would progress to ophthalmopathy. In total, 135 blood samples were TCR-sequenced: under 45 ophthalmopathy, under 80 hyperthyroidism and some 17 hyperthyroidism-to-ophthalmopathy patients. To explore V-J signatures that separate ophthalmopathy from hyperthyroidism, a discovery set of about 98 patients was enrolled, consisting of about 43 with ophthalmopathy and roughly 57 with stable hyperthyroidism. For independent validation, a separate cohort was made up of roughly 19 hyperthyroidism patients plus 17 patients who later progressed from hyperthyroidism to ophthalmopathy. In over 5 hyperthyroidism patients, the T-cell repertoire of thyroid tissue was compared with the T-cell repertoire of blood. After sampling, hyperthyroidism patients received methimazole starting at 30 mg daily, and ophthalmopathy patients received high-dose intravenous methylprednisolone. General findings and caveats noted by the study authors: Ophthalmopathy was separated from stable hyperthyroidism by the 13-signature model with just under 90% sensitivity and just under 84% specificity in cross-validation and with 80%/75% in the test set. Among expanded thyroid clonotypes with frequency above 0.001, most also showed up in blood, which suggests that blood repertoires may reflect the thyroid immune response. No statistical method was used to set the sample size in advance, and the investigators knew which group each participant was assigned to. In validation, the model predicted ophthalmopathy progression with about 71% sensitivity and roughly 72% specificity; 12 predicted patients were CT-confirmed with GO in a median of around 6.5 months.

The hyperthyroidism patients were 18 to 65 years old and newly diagnosed, with a disease duration of less than 2 months. Patients with other autoimmune diseases, uncontrolled infections, pregnancy or lactation were excluded. Diagnosis was based on clinical symptoms, serum thyroxine, TRAb, thyroid ultrasound and orbital computed tomography. Total RNA was extracted with Trizol reagent and quality-checked on an Agilent 2100 Bioanalyzer. CDR1 and CDR2 are read off the germline V gene (reference sequence) as SEHNR and FQNEAQ. From its cysteine to its phenylalanine, the CDR3 spans 15 amino acids. Only the CDR3 DNA is retained, 45 bases long and in frame from the first base. V loses 5 bases of germline sequence and J loses 1 base, and the interval between the two ends is 14 bases. For repertoire sequencing, the TCR beta CDR3 regions were amplified from RNA transcripts. The first round was an RT-PCR using HTBI primers with the Qiagen OneStep RT-PCR kit, and this first round was followed by a second-round multiplex PCR, then size selection and purification. Sequencing of the libraries was carried out on an Illumina HiSeq2000 in paired-end mode with 100 bp reads. The original pipeline was this. SOAPnuke was used for read processing, and reads with adapters, uncalled bases, a mean Phred below 15, or no exact constant-primer or identifier match were discarded. COPE v1.2.5 was used to merge high-quality paired reads. Unique nucleotide sequences were defined as clonotypes and aligned to IMGT TRB V, D and J references using MiTCR v1.1. The analysis was limited to V-J combinations with a frequency above 0.0001, which together covered approximately 99% of repertoires. For each V-J combination, a TCR clonal expansion and chaos score was defined as F50 clonal expansion divided by the chaos observed in the TCRdist matrix. Welch's t-statistics and random forest were used to reduce the features to approximately 13 V-J combinations, which were then used as input to a naive Bayes classifier. The Morisita-Horn index was used to measure how similar the thyroid and blood repertoires were. TCRdb handled the public reads itself, with Q25 trimming in fastp and clone calling in MiXCR, and kept productive beta chains. One record per CDR3 amino acid sequence lists the most common genes and DNA. These V and J calls rely on TCRdb rather than the paper's analysis. The sample table holds around 1.1 million distinct CDR3 sequences, of which roughly two fifths were seen once. The ten largest account for approximately 10% of the sample.

In its sample, this clonotype was seen many times. Its antigen is not yet known. Per-base qualities were not stored, and no clone one base away is much larger. Sequencing was done on a sample of peripheral blood or thyroid tissue (not recorded which). The chain couples TRBV7-9 to TRBJ1-1; the D gene is perhaps TRBD1, on 6 matching bases. This TCR was sampled from an adult man with Graves' hyperthyroidism. CDR3 reads: CASSLKMTGNTEAFF. The bases read TGTGCCAGCAGCCTAAAAATGACAGGGAACACTGAAGCTTTCTTT.